Below are 21 T cell receptor beta chains sequenced from a single sample in a study of prognosis after radiotherapy for stage I lung cancer. Amplification of TCR beta CDR3 from genomic DNA used two-round multiplex PCR. First-round PCR amplification was performed with primers specific to each TRBV and TRBJ gene. TCRdb called the multiplex PCR reads again in MiXCR, with one record for every CDR3 protein. Of roughly 30,000 distinct CDR3 sequences listed, 32% are singletons. The sample in question was PBMCs, obtained before or after stereotactic body radiation therapy (not recorded which). Source of these receptors: a donor over 45 with non-small cell lung cancer.

Concerning this clonotype itself: An end of the junction does not agree with germline; a read error may underlie this. The chain carries TRBV20-1 and TRBJ2-1; D unclear. Per the germline V gene, CDR1 is DFQATT and CDR2 is SNEGSKA (reference sequence). This CDR3 region has 13 residues. In DNA form, the CDR3 reads TGCAGTCCTAGATACTCCTTGGGCAATGAGCAGTTCTTC. Translating it yields CSPRYSLGNEQFF.

For this clonotype: A read error may account for a junction end that differs from germline. The gene calls are TRBV19 and TRBJ2-6; D is uncertain. Germline V gene sequence: CDR1 LNHDA, CDR2 SQIVND (reference sequence). This CDR3 has 15 residues. DNA of the CDR3: TGTGCCAGTAGTATATATGCCTCTGGTGCCAACGTCCTGACTTTC. Protein: CASSIYASGANVLTF.

This clonotype was found a few times. For the CDR3, the DNA is TGCAGTGCCCTCGACTGGATGAACAGGGCAGTAACTGAAGCTTTCTTT. Amino acid sequence: CSALDWMNRAVTEAFF. The chain combines TRBV20-1 with TRBJ1-1, with TRBD1 as a possible D gene (6 bases). The V gene lost 6 bases and the J gene lost 5 bases, with 25 bases spanning the gap. The CDR3 has 16 amino acids. From germline, CDR1 is DFQATT and CDR2 SNEGSKA (reference sequence).

This rearrangement joins TRBV6-2 or TRBV6-3 to TRBJ1-1, with 8 bases fitting TRBD1. Germline-derived CDR1 and CDR2 are MNHEY and SVGEGT. Losses at the gene ends were 5 bases for V and 5 bases for J; bases not matched to a gene: 10. This CDR3 is built from 15 residues. As DNA, the CDR3 is TGTGCCAGCAGTGAAAGGAGGACAGGGTTTACTGAAGCTTTCTTT. This encodes CASSERRTGFTEAFF.

This clonotype was counted many times. V and J are TRBV5-4 and TRBJ2-6; possibly TRBD1 for D (6 bases). This CDR3 spans 17 amino acids. Looked up from germline, CDR1 is SGHNT and CDR2 is YYREEE (reference sequence). V lost 2 bases and J lost 0, with 12 bases in between. The chain's CDR3 is CASSLRDTPSGANVLTF. For the CDR3, the DNA is TGTGCCAGCAGCTTACGGGACACCCCCTCTGGGGCCAACGTCCTGACTTTC. Complete variable domain (other parts from reference TRBV5-4 and TRBJ2-6): ETGVTQSPTHLIKTRGQQVTLRCSSQSGHNTVSWYQQALGQGPQFIFQYYREEENGRGNFPPRFSGLQFPNYSSELNVNALELDDSALYLCASSLRDTPSGANVLTFGAGSRLTVL.

This clonotype was seen ten or more times. The chain recombines TRBV19 with TRBJ1-6; D is unresolved. Looked up from germline, CDR1 is LNHDA and CDR2 is SQIVND (reference sequence). The CDR3 totals 13 residues. The ends were cut back, 4 bases at V and 8 bases at J, with 9 bases in the middle. This chain's CDR3 is CASSTAVDSPLHF. The CDR3 coding sequence is TGTGCCAGTAGTACGGCAGTGGATTCACCCCTCCACTTT.

V gene TRBV2 combines with J gene TRBJ1-2; D is perhaps TRBD1 (5 bases). Germline V CDR1 and CDR2: SNHLY, FYNNEI. V gave up 7 bases and J gave up 13 bases, with 13 bases separating them. The CDR3 runs 10 residues. DNA for the CDR3: TGTGCCAGCAATAGCCTACAGGTCACCTTC. As protein: CASNSLQVTF.

A few counts support this clonotype. The rearrangement links TRBV3-1 to TRBJ2-5; D perhaps matches TRBD2 (5 bases). CDR1 LGHDT and CDR2 YNNKEL come from the germline V gene (reference sequence). Trimming removed 4 bases from V and 4 bases from J, with 13 bases in between. The length of the CDR3 is 14 residues. The CDR3 reads CASSPDRRGETQYF. The CDR3, as DNA: TGTGCCAGCAGCCCCGATCGACGGGGAGAGACCCAGTACTTC.

This clonotype was observed at least ten times. The chain links TRBV5-6 to TRBJ2-6; D may be TRBD1 (5 bases). V dropped 1 base and J dropped 6 bases, with 20 bases sitting between them. Germline assignment: CDR1 SGHDT and CDR2 YYEEEE. The CDR3 sequence is 18 residues long. CDR3 coding DNA: TGTGCCAGCAGCTTGTTCAGGGTTGCCTCTGGGGCGGCCAACGTCCTGACTTTC. This codes for CASSLFRVASGAANVLTF. The variable domain in full, with the rest retrieved from reference TRBV5-6 and TRBJ2-6, is DAGVTQSPTHLIKTRGQQVTLRCSPKSGHDTVSWYQQALGQGPQFIFQYYEEEERQRGNFPDRFSGHQFPNYSSELNVNALLLGDSALYLCASSLFRVASGAANVLTFGAGSRLTVL.

This clonotype has at least ten counts. This chain joins TRBV9 and TRBJ2-3; D might be TRBD1 (5 bases). Germline CDR1 SGDLS, CDR2 YYNGEE. The CDR3 extends over 14 amino acids. V lost 1 base and J 4 bases, leaving 10 bases between the germline ends. This CDR3 is CASSVQGFADTQYF. The CDR3 DNA sequence: TGTGCCAGCAGCGTACAGGGATTTGCAGATACGCAGTATTTT.

This chain connects TRBV12-3 or TRBV12-4 to TRBJ1-6; possibly TRBD1 for D (5 bases). Trimming removed 1 base at V and 10 bases at J, with 11 bases between. The CDR3 contains 14 residues. The CDR3 sequence: CASSLGGFRSPLHF. The CDR3 nucleotides read TGTGCCAGCAGTTTAGGGGGGTTCCGGTCACCCCTCCACTTT.

About this clonotype: A far larger clone is one nucleotide away, so this likely arose from a read error. V usage is TRBV6-4 and J usage is TRBJ1-3; D call uncertain. The CDR3 runs to 16 residues. Per the germline V gene, CDR1 is MRHNA and CDR2 is SNTAGT. V was cut by 7 bases and J by 2 bases, with 18 bases left in between. The CDR3 DNA reads as TGTGCCAGCATTCGGTCCTCTTTGTCTACTGGAAACACCATATATTTT. Translated: CASIRSSLSTGNTIYF.

Many counts were recorded for this clonotype. The chain is built from TRBV12-3 or TRBV12-4 and TRBJ1-1; TRBD1 might be the D (6 bases). The CDR3 is 13 residues long. V was pared by 5 bases and J by 1 base, with 8 bases between. The CDR3 reads CASSDRSNTEAFF. The CDR3 coding sequence is TGTGCCAGCAGTGACAGGTCGAACACTGAAGCTTTCTTT.

This clonotype occurred many times. CDR3 region: CASSSRGGLNTEAFF. In DNA, the CDR3 is TGTGCCAGCAGCTCTCGGGGGGGATTGAACACTGAAGCTTTCTTT. The rearrangement joins TRBV11-2 to TRBJ1-1; D is perhaps TRBD1 (5 bases). CDR1 is SGHAT, CDR2 FQNNGV, per germline. Trimming cost V 4 bases and J 0 bases, with 12 bases left between them. This CDR3 has 15 amino acids.

Worth noting for this clonotype: It differs at one base from a far larger clone, so likely a read error. The chain employs TRBV6-2 or TRBV6-3 and TRBJ1-6; TRBD1 is a possible D gene (6 bases). The CDR3 length is 12 residues. Germline V gene lookup returns CDR1 MNHEY and CDR2 SVGEGT. CDR3 loop: CASSFGGGPPHF. CDR3 DNA sequence: TGTGCCAGCAGTTTTGGTGGGGGGCCCCCCCACTTT.

As for this clonotype: Given a far larger clone just one base away, this is likely a sequencing read error. The chain combines TRBV6-9 with TRBJ2-1; maybe TRBD1 (5 bases). Per the germline V gene, CDR1 is MNHGY and CDR2 is SVAAGI. The CDR3 has 14 residues. V dropped 6 bases and J dropped 15 bases, with 24 bases sitting between them. The chain's CDR3 is CASSEALHGASPFF. In DNA, the CDR3 is TGTGCCAGCAGCGAAGCCCTACATGGGGCTAGTCCGTTCTTC.

Comment on this clonotype: A far larger clone lies a single base away; this is likely a read error. CDR3 in amino acids: CASRPTGALYNEQFF. CDR3 nucleotide sequence: TGTGCCAGCAGACCGACAGGGGCGCTCTACAATGAGCAGTTCTTC. The genes are TRBV6-9 and TRBJ2-1; TRBD1 aligns across 8 bases. The V and J ends lost 6 bases and 3 bases, in that order; junction bases with no gene match: 7. Germline V gives CDR1 MNHGY, CDR2 SVAAGI. The CDR3 totals 15 residues.

This clonotype was counted ten times or more. The chain employs TRBV19 and TRBJ1-2; D gene uncertain. This CDR3 has 14 amino acids. V lost 4 bases and J 5 bases, leaving 14 bases between the germline ends. In germline, CDR1 is LNHDA, CDR2 SQIVND (reference sequence). CDR3: CASSNTPRSYGYTF. CDR3 nucleotide sequence: TGTGCCAGTAGTAACACCCCCAGGAGTTATGGCTACACCTTC.

This clonotype showed up many times. The chain links TRBV28 to TRBJ1-2, with D possibly TRBD1 on 5 matching bases. This CDR3 has 13 residues. Germline CDR1 reads MDHEN; CDR2 reads SYDVKM. The V end was cut by 6 bases, the J end by 6 bases, with 14 bases between. This chain's CDR3 is CASRGLPIDGYTF. As DNA, the CDR3 is TGTGCCAGCAGGGGACTTCCGATAGATGGCTACACCTTC.

This clonotype has only one observation. A far larger clone is a single base away, which makes a read error likely. This chain connects TRBV7-9 to TRBJ1-2; D is uncertain. The CDR3 has 14 residues. CDR1 is SEHNR, CDR2 FQNEAQ, per germline (reference sequence). Trimming cost V 5 bases and J 8 bases, with 18 bases left between them. CDR3 DNA: TGTGCCAGCAGCCCTCTCTCGGGATCGGGGGGCTACACCTTC. It translates to CASSPLSGSGGYTF.

At least ten counts were recorded for this clonotype. J is TRBJ2-3 and V is TRBV5-6; TRBD2 matches 11 bases. Losses at the gene ends were 3 bases for V and 0 bases for J; bases not matched to a gene: 3. The germline V gene has CDR1 SGHDT and CDR2 YYEEEE. This CDR3 is built from 16 residues. The CDR3 region is CASSYRLAGSTDTQYF. In DNA, the CDR3 is TGTGCCAGCAGCTACCGACTAGCGGGGAGCACAGATACGCAGTATTTT. Variable domain in full (rest from reference TRBV5-6 and TRBJ2-3): DAGVTQSPTHLIKTRGQQVTLRCSPKSGHDTVSWYQQALGQGPQFIFQYYEEEERQRGNFPDRFSGHQFPNYSSELNVNALLLGDSALYLCASSYRLAGSTDTQYFGPGTRLTVL.